Below, 5 T cell receptor beta chains from the same sample are listed, as sequenced in a study of PD-1 blockade in mismatch repair-deficient tumors. Produced via immunoSEQ multiplex PCR; TCRdb's table is partial and in-frame only. The sample carries 8,500 to 9,500 clones, approximately 89% recorded once. Sequences were derived from PBMCs, sampled 46 to 49 weeks after starting pembrolizumab. Receptors originate from an adult with mismatch repair-deficient cancer.

The V and J genes are TRBV6-4 and TRBJ2-1; the match to TRBD2 covers 12 bases. CDR1 and CDR2 from the germline V gene are MRHNA and SNTAGT. The CDR3 has 17 residues. Losses at the gene ends were 4 bases for V and 0 bases for J; bases not matched to a gene: 4. CDR3 nucleotide sequence: TGTGCCAGCAGTGTAGAACTAGCGGGAGGCTCCTACAATGAGCAGTTCTTC. Its protein product is CASSVELAGGSYNEQFF.

This chain joins TRBV5-1 and TRBJ2-7; 7 nucleotides align to TRBD1. V lost 8 bases to trimming and J lost 4 bases; unmatched junction nucleotides: 6. This CDR3 is built from 12 residues. Looked up from germline, CDR1 is SGHRS and CDR2 is YFSETQ. The CDR3 bases are TGCGCCAGTGGGGCAGGGGGTTACGAGCAGTACTTC. Protein: CASGAGGYEQYF.

The V gene is TRBV7-9, the J gene TRBJ2-1, with 7 bases identical to TRBD1. With 5 bases clipped from V and 0 bases from J, the junction kept 13 bases outside the gene matches. Germline CDR1 is SEHNR and CDR2 is FQNEAQ (reference sequence). CDR3 size: 18 residues. Here the CDR3 DNA reads TGTGCCAGCAGCCACAACGTTCTGGGACAGAGCTCCTACAATGAGCAGTTCTTC. Translation gives CASSHNVLGQSSYNEQFF.

CDR3 in DNA: TGTGCCAGCAGCTCCTCCCTGACTAGCGCGCACACCGGGGAGCTGTTTTTT. Encoded protein: CASSSSLTSAHTGELFF. This sequence joins TRBV11-2 and TRBJ2-2; 8 bases map to TRBD2. The CDR3 consists of 17 residues. Trimming cost V 4 bases and J 3 bases; bases outside gene matches: 10. CDR1 is SGHAT, CDR2 FQNNGV, per germline.

The chain links TRBV9 to TRBJ1-3, with D uncertain. Looked up from germline, CDR1 is SGDLS and CDR2 is YYNGEE. V was trimmed by 4 bases and J by 0 bases, leaving 17 bases between them. The CDR3 loop spans 17 amino acids. The CDR3 region has the DNA TGTGCCAGCAGCTCAGGTGCAGGTTCGAACTCTGGAAACACCATATATTTT. Amino acid sequence: CASSSGAGSNSGNTIYF.